The sequence of this TCR beta chain was determined in a study of spatial heterogeneity in lung cancer. Germline V gives CDR1 MNHNY, CDR2 SVGAGI (reference sequence). CDR3 length: 15 amino acids. Trimming at V came to 6 bases and at J to 8 bases, leaving 7 bases not matched to a gene. Specified time point: sample taken at primary tumor resection. Whole-study findings and limits: For expanded intratumoral alpha and beta TCRs, counts tracked tumor mutation counts. Counts for ubiquitous and regional expanded TCRs went along with ubiquitous and regional nonsynonymous mutations, respectively.

TCRdb reprocessed the 5' RACE reads via MiXCR and lists one record per CDR3 protein. In the table there are 9,200 or so distinct CDR3 sequences, approximately 8% of which are singletons. With regard to this clonotype: What it recognizes is unknown.

This sequence was found in a male donor with early-stage non-small cell lung cancer. Source: lung tumor tissue, taken at surgery. J is TRBJ2-1 and V is TRBV6-6; 13 bases are shared with TRBD2. The CDR3 reads CASRWTSGGVDEQFF. CDR3 coding DNA: TGTGCCAGCAGGTGGACTAGCGGGGGCGTAGATGAGCAGTTCTTC.